This TCR beta chain was obtained from a study of blood T cell repertoires in COVID-19. Trimming at V came to 6 bases and at J to 5 bases, leaving 6 bases not matched to a gene. Germline CDR1 and CDR2: MNHEY and SVGAGI. The CDR3 runs to 13 residues. In the study's own analysis: It was from reference gene primer amplification that nucleated cell counts were estimated. Some clones are missing from TCRdb's copy, which holds only in-frame ones; the method was immunoSEQ multiplex PCR. That table furnishes V, J and clone size, whereas the DNA furnished D and trimming. The sample has about 380,000 clones, around 85% seen once; the top ten hold roughly 3.9%.

Sequencing was performed on peripheral blood. This chain joins TRBV6-5 and TRBJ2-7; 8 bases match TRBD1. The sequence came from a woman aged 18-30 years with acute or convalescent COVID-19. CDR3 amino acids: CASSPDRGHEQYF. In DNA form, the CDR3 reads TGTGCCAGCAGCCCAGACAGGGGTCACGAGCAGTACTTC.